The clone carrying this TCR beta chain has a count of ten or more. Antigen specificity is unknown. The data belong to a study of identical twins. Unmatched junction bases numbered 13, after V lost 7 bases and J lost 2 bases. The CDR3 covers 16 residues. General study points: Twins showed weaker excess sharing in their beta out-of-frame sequences. Abundant beta clonotypes from cord blood had fewer insertions, unlike memory repertoires, which showed none. Conclusions rested on cross-sectional statistics rather than following the same donors.

TCRdb re-called the 5' RACE reads through MiXCR, storing one row per CDR3 protein. The profile covers 570,000 or so distinct CDR3 sequences, with 9.5% to 10% appearing a single time and 2.5% to 3.5% taken by the ten largest. The same sample was also studied in work on yellow fever vaccine responses in identical twins. As reported in that work: Twins showed a vaccine T cell response that reportedly seemed partly convergent, partly personalized.

Sequenced input: PBMCs. The rearrangement uses TRBV12-3 or TRBV12-4 and TRBJ2-7; 8 bases are a match to TRBD1. The clonotype was recovered from a woman under 30 in good health. The CDR3 here is CASTKASGQATYEQYF. The CDR3 DNA sequence: TGTGCCAGCACCAAAGCCTCGGGACAGGCCACCTACGAGCAGTACTTC.